The 27 T cell receptor beta chains given below trace back to one sample, sequenced in a study of blood T cells in healthy people across ages. Combining a sample-barcoded 5' primer with a J-beta primer mix, a second PCR ran for about 6 to 11 cycles. MiXCR, run by TCRdb on the 5' RACE reads, gives a single entry per CDR3 protein. The sample contains 780,000 or so distinct CDR3 sequences, around 50% of which appear only once. Sequencing was performed on blood. These receptors all come from a man aged 35 to 55 in good health.

The rearrangement links TRBV7-8 to TRBJ1-5; D might be TRBD1 (6 bases). The CDR3 runs 16 residues. V lost 1 base, J lost 0 bases, and 10 bases lay in between. Germline V CDR1 and CDR2: SGHVS, FQNEAQ. The CDR3 loop is CASSLGTANSNQPQHF. The CDR3 DNA sequence: TGTGCCAGCAGCTTAGGGACAGCAAATAGCAATCAGCCCCAGCATTTT.

This clonotype came up many times. This chain uses TRBV15 with TRBJ2-3; no definite D call. The V end lost 0 bases, the J end lost 5 bases, and 9 bases lay between the germline ends. The CDR3 contains 14 residues. The germline V gene encodes CDR1 LNHNV and CDR2 YYDKDF (reference sequence). CDR3 sequence reads: CATSRDGKGDTQYF. The CDR3 nucleotides read TGTGCCACCAGCAGAGATGGGAAAGGAGATACGCAGTATTTT.

The rearrangement joins TRBV29-1 to TRBJ2-1, with D perhaps matching TRBD2 (5 bases). V shed 4 bases and J shed 9 bases, with 13 bases lying between them. CDR1 is SQVTM and CDR2 is ANQGSEA in the germline V gene. The CDR3 covers 12 residues. The CDR3, as DNA: TGCAGCGTTGGAAAAGAGGGAAGTGAGCAGTTCTTC. Translation gives CSVGKEGSEQFF.

This clonotype was picked up one time. CDR3 in amino acids: CSVRTGRRAGSYEQYF. The CDR3 region has the DNA TGCAGCGTTCGGACAGGACGACGAGCGGGAAGCTACGAGCAGTACTTC. The chain links TRBV29-1 to TRBJ2-7; D is perhaps TRBD1 or TRBD2 (7 bases each). The germline V gene encodes CDR1 SQVTM and CDR2 ANQGSEA. V dropped 5 bases and J dropped 3 bases, with 23 bases sitting between them. CDR3 length: 16 residues.

The chain carries TRBV7-3 and TRBJ2-4; TRBD1 is a possible D gene (5 bases). Trimming cost V 4 bases and J 5 bases, with 12 bases left between them. Germline CDR1 reads SGHTA; CDR2 reads FQGTGA. The CDR3 covers 14 residues. CDR3 nucleotides: TGTGCCAGCAGCTGCCGACAGCCGGAAAACATTCAGTACTTC. It is translated as CASSCRQPENIQYF.

The chain links TRBV24-1 to TRBJ2-5; TRBD1 agrees at 9 bases. The germline V gene has CDR1 KGHDR and CDR2 SFDVKD. This CDR3 has 15 residues. Trimming took 4 bases from V and 3 from J; bases not matched to a gene: 5. This chain's CDR3 is CATSDTGGLEETQYF. CDR3 DNA: TGTGCCACCAGTGACACAGGGGGCTTGGAAGAGACCCAGTACTTC.

The gene calls are TRBV20-1 and TRBJ2-3; D is undetermined. Germline CDR1 is DFQATT and CDR2 is SNEGSKA (reference sequence). The CDR3 is 12 residues long. Trimming removed 4 bases at V and 4 bases at J, with 9 bases between. The CDR3 loop reads CSAKGPPDTQYF. The CDR3 DNA is TGCAGTGCTAAAGGGCCTCCAGATACGCAGTATTTT.

This chain joins TRBV28 and TRBJ1-2, with TRBD1 as a possible D gene (5 bases). V was pared by 5 bases and J by 8 bases, with 15 bases between. The CDR3 covers 13 residues. Germline V lookup: CDR1 MDHEN, CDR2 SYDVKM. The CDR3 DNA sequence: TGTGCCAGCAGTCCAGACACGTGGGGGGGCTACACCTTC. This translates into CASSPDTWGGYTF.

V gene TRBV2 combines with J gene TRBJ2-7; D unclear. Germline-derived CDR1 and CDR2 are SNHLY and FYNNEI. Trimming took off 6 bases at V and 4 bases at J, with 19 bases between the two ends. The CDR3 totals 15 residues. The CDR3, as DNA: TGTGCCAGCAGGGTGGGCCCAGAGCCGGGTTACGAGCAGTACTTC. Encoded protein: CASRVGPEPGYEQYF.

V gene TRBV10-3 combines with J gene TRBJ1-2, with D uncertain. Germline CDR1 and CDR2: ENHRY and SYGVKD. V was trimmed by 5 bases and J by 7 bases, leaving 14 bases between them. There are 13 residues in the CDR3. This CDR3 reads CAISPLKVFGYTF. CDR3 nucleotides: TGTGCCATCAGTCCCTTGAAGGTTTTTGGCTACACCTTC.

This clonotype was observed once. The chain combines TRBV7-8 with TRBJ2-1; D is unclear. V gave up 3 bases and J gave up 8 bases, with 20 bases separating them. Germline V lookup: CDR1 SGHVS, CDR2 FQNEAQ. The CDR3 extends over 16 amino acids. CDR3 residues: CASSLPSDPIYDEQFF. The CDR3 nucleotides read TGTGCCAGCAGCTTGCCATCTGACCCGATTTATGATGAGCAGTTCTTC. Full variable domain (rest looked up from reference TRBV7-8 and TRBJ2-1): GAGVSQSPRYKVAKRGQDVALRCDPISGHVSLFWYQQALGQGPEFLTYFQNEAQLDKSGLPSDRFFAERPEGSVSTLKIQRTQQEDSAVYLCASSLPSDPIYDEQFFGPGTRLTVL.

This chain uses TRBV6-1 with TRBJ1-2; no definite D call. The ends were cut back, 0 bases at V and 5 bases at J, with 16 bases in the middle. Per the germline V gene, CDR1 is MNHNS and CDR2 is SASEGT. There are 16 residues in the CDR3. CDR3 amino acids: CASSEAAGLIYYGYTF. Written as DNA, the CDR3 is TGTGCCAGCAGTGAAGCGGCCGGACTGATCTATTATGGCTACACCTTC.

The rearrangement joins TRBV4-2 to TRBJ2-3, with 12 bases that match TRBD2. Germline CDR1 is LGHNA and CDR2 is YNFKEQ. The CDR3 runs to 18 residues. Losses at the gene ends were 1 base for V and 4 bases for J; bases not matched to a gene: 9. The CDR3 DNA reads TGTGCCAGCAGCCAAGTACTAGCGGGGGGCAGGGGTTCAGATACGCAGTATTTT. This translates into CASSQVLAGGRGSDTQYF.

This clonotype was recorded a few times. This chain links TRBV9 with TRBJ2-6, with D maybe TRBD2 (6 bases). Between the trimmed V and J ends, which lost 6 bases and 0 bases, there was a span of 7 bases. The germline gives CDR1 SGDLS, CDR2 YYNGEE. There are 14 residues in the CDR3. CDR3 region: CASKGLSGANVLTF. The CDR3 nucleotides are TGTGCCAGCAAGGGACTCTCTGGGGCCAACGTCCTGACTTTC.

V gene TRBV5-1 combines with J gene TRBJ2-6, with 10 positions matching TRBD1. With V trimmed by 3 bases and J by 0 bases, 6 bases remained unmatched. This CDR3 contains 18 residues. Germline CDR1 is SGHRS and CDR2 is YFSETQ. The CDR3 protein is CASSSTGQGVSGANVLTF. The CDR3 DNA reads as TGCGCCAGCAGCTCGACAGGACAGGGGGTCTCTGGGGCCAACGTCCTGACTTTC.

This clonotype came up a few times. The chain carries TRBV7-8 and TRBJ2-3, with 8 bases that match TRBD1. The germline CDR1 and CDR2 sequences are SGHVS and FQNEAQ. With 5 bases clipped from V and 2 bases from J, the junction kept 9 bases outside the gene matches. The CDR3 consists of 16 residues. The CDR3 here is CASSPRRDRPTDTQYF. CDR3 coding DNA: TGTGCCAGCAGCCCCCGGAGGGACAGGCCCACAGATACGCAGTATTTT.

This chain links TRBV7-9 with TRBJ2-1, with 11 bases identical to TRBD2. The DNA end lines up better with TRBJ2-7; the J call may be wrong. This CDR3 region has 16 residues. Germline lookup yields CDR1 SEHNR and CDR2 FQNEAQ (reference sequence). The CDR3 region is CASSFLAGGPNHEQYF. In DNA form, the CDR3 reads TGTGCCAGCAGCTTTTTAGCGGGAGGGCCGAACCATGAGCAGTACTTC.

The chain joins TRBV7-9 to TRBJ2-3; D is tentatively TRBD1 or TRBD2 (5 bases each). Trimming left V 5 bases short and J 2 bases short, with 14 bases between. From germline, CDR1 is SEHNR and CDR2 FQNEAQ (reference sequence). This CDR3 comprises 15 residues. The CDR3 DNA is TGTGCCAGCAGCCTAACGTCGGGACCCACAGATACGCAGTATTTT. This codes for CASSLTSGPTDTQYF.

This clonotype was counted between two and nine times. The DNA of the CDR3 is TGCGCCAGCAGCCAAGATAGGACTAGCGGGAGGGCCGTCTACGAGCAGTACTTC. Translated: CASSQDRTSGRAVYEQYF. The chain has TRBV4-3 and TRBJ2-7, with 15 bases that match TRBD2. The germline V gene encodes CDR1 LGHNA and CDR2 YSLEER. The J segment lost 3 bases and the V segment lost 0 bases, leaving 6 bases of the junction unmatched. The CDR3 sequence is 18 residues long.

The chain employs TRBV28 and TRBJ2-6, with D tentatively TRBD1 (7 bases). The length of the CDR3 is 19 residues. The germline gives CDR1 MDHEN, CDR2 SYDVKM. V lost 7 bases, J lost 2 bases, and 24 bases lay in between. The CDR3 sequence is CASNHITEGAGAGANVLTF. CDR3 in DNA: TGTGCCAGCAACCACATTACGGAGGGGGCTGGGGCTGGGGCCAACGTCCTGACTTTC.

The V call is TRBV29-1, the J call TRBJ2-7; 7 bases line up with TRBD1. This CDR3 has 13 residues. Germline-derived CDR1 and CDR2 are SQVTM and ANQGSEA. With V trimmed by 4 bases and J by 3 bases, 6 bases remained unmatched. In nucleotides, the CDR3 is TGCAGCGTTGGAACAGGGGTCCACTACGAGCAGTACTTC. It specifies CSVGTGVHYEQYF.

The chain joins TRBV14 to TRBJ2-5, with D perhaps matching TRBD2 (5 bases). This CDR3 has 15 residues. In germline, CDR1 is SGHDN, CDR2 FVKESK. Trimming stripped 1 base from V and 11 bases from J, with 20 bases between. The CDR3 sequence: CASSQVEGARDEQYF. The CDR3, as DNA: TGTGCCAGCAGCCAAGTAGAGGGAGCGAGAGATGAGCAGTACTTC.

The chain combines TRBV10-3 with TRBJ1-1, with 7 bases that match TRBD1. Germline V gene data show CDR1 as ENHRY and CDR2 as SYGVKD. V was pared by 7 bases and J by 3 bases, with 5 bases of the junction left unmatched. This CDR3 is built from 13 residues. The CDR3 sequence: CAINGDSYTEAFF. DNA of the CDR3: TGTGCCATCAACGGGGACAGCTACACTGAAGCTTTCTTT.

The genes are TRBV4-3 and TRBJ2-3; D gene unclear. V lost 4 bases and J 4 bases, leaving 15 bases between the germline ends. The CDR3 extends over 15 amino acids. Germline values: CDR1 LGHNA, CDR2 YSLEER. The CDR3 loop reads CASSRALSLADTQYF. The CDR3, as DNA: TGCGCCAGCAGCCGAGCCCTGTCGCTTGCAGATACGCAGTATTTT.

The genes are TRBV6-2 or TRBV6-3 and TRBJ1-5, with 9 bases that match TRBD1. Germline CDR1 MNHEY, CDR2 SVGEGT. This CDR3 region has 16 residues. Trimming cost V 6 bases and J 2 bases; bases outside gene matches: 8. The CDR3 sequence: CASSSLWTGGNQPQHF. The CDR3 region has the DNA TGTGCCAGCAGCTCCCTGTGGACAGGGGGCAATCAGCCCCAGCATTTT.

The table lists this clonotype with a few counts. The J gene is TRBJ2-3, the V gene TRBV6-5; D unresolved. This CDR3 is built from 14 residues. Looked up from germline, CDR1 is MNHEY and CDR2 is SVGAGI. Trimming cost V 5 bases and J 6 bases, with 15 bases left between them. The CDR3 DNA is TGTGCCAGCAGTGCCAGACAAATCGGGGATACGCAGTATTTT. As protein: CASSARQIGDTQYF.

V usage is TRBV29-1 and J usage is TRBJ1-2, with TRBD1 matching over 8 bases. The CDR3 is 12 residues long. Trimming at V came to 3 bases and at J to 3 bases, leaving 0 bases not matched to a gene. Germline CDR1 and CDR2: SQVTM and ANQGSEA. The chain's CDR3 is CSVEGQDYGYTF. As DNA, the CDR3 is TGCAGCGTTGAGGGACAGGACTATGGCTACACCTTC.